This T cell receptor (beta chain) was identified during a study of blood T cell repertoires in COVID-19 (dated by TCRdb to 2020 to 2022). Study-wide context: Samples from collaborators originated in the United States, Italy and Spain and spanned both the acute and convalescent phases of COVID-19. A de-identified subject ID, COVID-19 status, age in years and sex were almost always included in the sample metadata. HLA class I and class II types, where available, came from metadata supplied by the sample provider rather than from assay-based typing. Subjects who had been exposed to COVID-19, were actively infected with it, or had recovered from it provided the deeply sampled blood TCRbeta repertoires that made up the dataset. A freely available public database, intended as a resource for researchers studying the immune response to SARS-CoV-2, is where the repertoires were released. The prospective study material was composed of cDNA or gDNA derived from T cells, B-cell-depleted T cells, or PBMCs. The samples were drawn from the first 160 participants of the ongoing ImmuneRACE study and from some 1,300 subjects provided by 6 global collaborators.

A distance of 9 bases separates the germline ends of V and J, which lose 8 bases and 0 bases respectively. The CDR3 covers 13 residues, taking in both the cysteine and the phenylalanine. The sequence is cut down to CDR3 DNA, 39 bases in frame from base 1. The germline V gene gives CDR1 as SGHAT and CDR2 as FQNNGV. The investigation overall reported the following: How much clinical and demographic metadata was included differed by source and by participant, and the metadata was provided uncurated.

About this clone: The specificity of this receptor is unknown. The sample holds no much larger clone one base away, and base qualities are not on file.

One collaborating source in Seattle enrolled patients during active infection and followed them longitudinally through the course of disease. Collaborating institutions collected whole blood in K2EDTA tubes following their own protocols. Collaborator samples were shipped for TCRbeta analysis as frozen whole blood, isolated PBMCs, or DNA extracted from either sample type. TCRbeta CDR3 regions were amplified from genomic DNA using the immunoSEQ Assay, a bias-controlled multiplex PCR. In the source study's methods: The number of nucleated cells in each sample was estimated by amplification of reference gene primers within the assay. To quantify the absolute abundance of each unique TCRbeta CDR3 rearrangement, sequence reads were collapsed and filtered. For each sample, productive Simpson clonality was calculated as the square root of Simpson's diversity index across productive rearrangements. Held by TCRdb, this immuneACCESS table contains in-frame sequences only and omits some clones. Under half of the omission traces to an unresolved V gene where checked; the cause of the rest is unknown. V and J calls and clone size are those listed in that table; D and trimming were worked out from the DNA. Recorded for this sample are 200,000 to 250,000 clones; approximately 80% of them occurred a single time. Jointly, the top ten make up about 7.8% of the sample.

The sequencing sample was made of peripheral blood. The receptor chain draws on TRBV11-2 and TRBJ2-3; no D gene call is confident. This sequence was found in a woman older than 75 with COVID-19, enrolled during active disease. The DNA sequence is TGTGCCAGCTGCCCCAGTAGCACAGATACGCAGTATTTT. Translation gives CASCPSSTDTQYF.